Listed below are T cell receptor beta chains from one sample, sequenced in a study of identical twins. TCRdb re-called the 5' RACE reads with MiXCR, one entry per CDR3 protein. The data hold under 400,000 distinct CDR3 sequences, with 9% observed a single time. The sample consisted of naive T cells sorted from blood. These receptors were obtained from a woman between 45 and 60 years old in good health. Each CDR3 is given with its conserved first and last residue. D genes are given only for firm matches. Clone size is stated in some rows and not others, as once, few, many or a class when expanded.

size: few; V: TRBV5-1; J: TRBJ2-1; D: .; DNA: TGCGCCAGCAGCCCTGAGCCCGGTGAGCAGTTCTTC; CDR3: CASSPEPGEQFF
size: few; V: TRBV9; J: TRBJ1-2; D: TRBD1; DNA: TGTGCCAGCAGCGCCACAGGGGCCGCTGGCTACACCTTC; CDR3: CASSATGAAGYTF
size: .; V: TRBV12-3/TRBV12-4; J: TRBJ2-3; D: .; DNA: TGTGCCAGCAGTTTAAAGGAGGCCTTTACGCAGTATTTT; CDR3: CASSLKEAFTQYF
size: .; V: TRBV5-1; J: TRBJ2-1; D: .; DNA: TGCGCCAGCAGCTTTTCGGTAGGGATCTACAATGAGCAGTTCTTC; CDR3: CASSFSVGIYNEQFF
size: few; V: TRBV20-1; J: TRBJ2-5; D: TRBD2; DNA: TGCAGTGCCCTGGGGCCTAGCGGGAGAGAGACCCAGTACTTC; CDR3: CSALGPSGRETQYF
size: once; V: TRBV3-1; J: TRBJ2-3; D: .; DNA: TGTGCCAGCAGCCAAGAACCCACAGGGCCAGATACGCAGTATTTT; CDR3: CASSQEPTGPDTQYF
size: .; V: TRBV10-3; J: TRBJ2-5; D: .; DNA: TGTGCCATCAGGGTGGCGGATTCACAAGAGACCCAGTACTTC; CDR3: CAIRVADSQETQYF
size: .; V: TRBV6-5; J: TRBJ2-7; D: .; DNA: TGTGCCAGCAGCGCCCTCAAAAGCTCCTACGAGCAGTACTTC; CDR3: CASSALKSSYEQYF
size: few; V: TRBV5-1; J: TRBJ2-5; D: .; DNA: TGCGCCAGCAGCTTGGGACAACTTGAGACCCAGTACTTC; CDR3: CASSLGQLETQYF
size: many; V: TRBV3-1; J: TRBJ2-7; D: .; DNA: TGTGCCAGCAGCCAAGATTTCTACGAGCAGTACTTC; CDR3: CASSQDFYEQYF
size: few; V: TRBV27; J: TRBJ1-5; D: .; DNA: TGTGCCAGCAGTTTATCGCCGGGGCATCAGCCCCAGCATTTT; CDR3: CASSLSPGHQPQHF
size: many; V: TRBV20-1; J: TRBJ2-3; D: TRBD2; DNA: TGCAGTGCTCGCCTAGCGGGAGGGACAGATACGCAGTATTTT; CDR3: CSARLAGGTDTQYF
size: .; V: TRBV5-1; J: TRBJ2-5; D: TRBD2; DNA: TGCGCCAGCAGCTTGGGTCCAGCGGGAGGCCAAGAGACCCAGTACTTC; CDR3: CASSLGPAGGQETQYF
size: many; V: TRBV9; J: TRBJ2-1; D: .; DNA: TGTGCCAGCAGCGGACAGGAACTATACAATGAGCAGTTCTTC; CDR3: CASSGQELYNEQFF
size: many; V: TRBV9; J: TRBJ2-1; D: .; DNA: TGTGCCAGCAGCGTAGTTATTGGGGGGTCTAATGAGCAGTTCTTC; CDR3: CASSVVIGGSNEQFF
size: many; V: TRBV12-3/TRBV12-4; J: TRBJ2-5; D: TRBD2; DNA: TGTGCCAGCAGTTGGAGCGGGAGGAGAGAGACCCAGTACTTC; CDR3: CASSWSGRRETQYF
size: .; V: TRBV3-1; J: TRBJ2-2; D: TRBD2; DNA: TGTGCCAGCAGTGCGACTAGCCGCACGAACACCGGGGAGCTGTTTTTT; CDR3: CASSATSRTNTGELFF
size: many; V: TRBV5-1; J: TRBJ2-2; D: .; DNA: TGTGCCAGCAGTTTCGGCACCGGGGAGCTGTTTTTT; CDR3: CASSFGTGELFF
size: many; V: TRBV3-1; J: TRBJ2-6; D: .; DNA: TGTGCCAGCAGCCAGGACAGCCGAAAGACGTCCGGGGCCAACGTCCTGACTTTC; CDR3: CASSQDSRKTSGANVLTF
size: few; V: TRBV5-1; J: TRBJ1-4; D: TRBD1; DNA: TGCGCCAGCAGCTCGACAGGGGGGGCTAATGAAAAACTGTTTTTT; CDR3: CASSSTGGANEKLFF
size: .; V: TRBV5-1; J: TRBJ1-1; D: .; DNA: TGCGCCAGCAGCTTGGGGTATAATGAAGCTTTCTTT; CDR3: CASSLGYNEAFF
size: .; V: TRBV9; J: TRBJ2-1; D: TRBD1; DNA: TGTGCCAGCAGCCCCCGGACAGGGTCGAGTGAGCAGTTCTTC; CDR3: CASSPRTGSSEQFF
size: few; V: TRBV3-1; J: TRBJ2-2; D: .; DNA: TGTGCCAGCAGCCAAATAGGGGGAATGAACACCGGGGAGCTGTTTTTT; CDR3: CASSQIGGMNTGELFF
size: .; V: TRBV3-1; J: TRBJ2-1; D: .; DNA: TGTGCCAGCAGCCAAGATTGGGGCGAAGGTGAGCAGTTCTTC; CDR3: CASSQDWGEGEQFF
size: .; V: TRBV5-5; J: TRBJ2-7; D: .; DNA: TGTGCCAGCAGCCCACCCCAGCCCGAGCAGTACTTC; CDR3: CASSPPQPEQYF
size: many; V: TRBV11-2; J: TRBJ2-1; D: .; DNA: TGTGCCAGCAGCTCAAGGAGTGAGCAGTTCTTC; CDR3: CASSSRSEQFF